This T cell receptor (beta chain) was observed in a study of blood T cell repertoires in COVID-19. Across the study: Both acute and convalescent COVID-19 samples were obtained from the United States, Italy and Spain. Nucleic acid was either cDNA or gDNA, and it came from T cells, B-cell-depleted T cells, or PBMCs.

In the original processing: From reference gene primer amplification, estimates of nucleated cell counts were derived. Using immunoSEQ multiplex PCR, the repertoire was profiled, and TCRdb retains in-frame clones only, with some absent. D and trimming come from the DNA, and the V and J calls and clone size come from that table. The table lists tens of thousands of clones, roughly 84% of them singletons. Trimming pared 7 bases from V and 2 bases from J, leaving 14 bases between. There are 14 residues in the CDR3. Germline V lookup: CDR1 SGDLS, CDR2 YYNGEE. This TCR was recovered from a human donor in a cohort sampled during active COVID-19. Sequencing used peripheral blood. J is TRBJ2-3 and V is TRBV9; D may be TRBD2 (6 bases). In DNA form, the CDR3 reads TGTGCCAGCGGCGGGACGGGAAACACAGATACGCAGTATTTT. Its protein is CASGGTGNTDTQYF.